This entry features one T cell receptor beta chain sequence. Antigen unknown. Using immunoSEQ multiplex PCR, the repertoire was profiled, and TCRdb retains in-frame clones only, with some absent. This repertoire shows approximately 63,000 clones, around two thirds found once; its top ten account for approximately 4.5%. These data are taken from a study of T cells in tumors after PD-1 blockade. Study-wide context: Some patients also took daily vismodegib 150 mg during anti-PD-1 treatment.

Input was roughly 616 ng to 6,004 ng of genomic DNA from tumor or blood. Study outcomes and limitations: About 40% of tumor TCR clonotypes were also found in blood.

V lost 1 base and J lost 2, with 14 bases in between. Germline V gene sequence: CDR1 GTSNPN, CDR2 SVGIG (reference sequence). This CDR3 region has 15 residues. The TCR originated in a human donor with basal cell carcinoma. This chain links TRBV30 with TRBJ2-5; tentatively, D is TRBD1 or TRBD2 (6 bases each). Sample: PBMCs, taken after anti-PD-1 treatment. The CDR3 spells CAWSGGRGPQETQYF. The DNA for the CDR3 is TGTGCCTGGAGTGGGGGTCGGGGGCCTCAAGAGACCCAGTACTTC.